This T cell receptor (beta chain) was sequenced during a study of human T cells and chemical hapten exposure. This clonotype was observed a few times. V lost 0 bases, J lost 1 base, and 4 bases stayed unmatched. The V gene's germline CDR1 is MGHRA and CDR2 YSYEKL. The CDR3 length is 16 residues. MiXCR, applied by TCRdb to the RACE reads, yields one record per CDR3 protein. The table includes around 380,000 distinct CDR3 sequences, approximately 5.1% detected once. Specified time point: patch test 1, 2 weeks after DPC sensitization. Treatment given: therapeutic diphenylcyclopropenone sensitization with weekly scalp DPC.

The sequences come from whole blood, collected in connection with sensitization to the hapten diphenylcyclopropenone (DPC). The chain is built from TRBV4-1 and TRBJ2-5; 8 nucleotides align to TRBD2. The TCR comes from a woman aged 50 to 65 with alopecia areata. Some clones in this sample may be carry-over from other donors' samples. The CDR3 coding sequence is TGCGCCAGCAGCCAAGACCCTGGACTAGCCCAAGAGACCCAGTACTTC. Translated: CASSQDPGLAQETQYF.